Sequencing of this TCR beta chain was carried out in a study of blood T cell repertoires in COVID-19. Study background: Researchers got acute and convalescent COVID-19 samples from the United States, Italy and Spain.

Recruitment covered fewer than 25 US areas and drew participants whose ages spanned roughly 18 to 100 years. Sequenced by immunoSEQ multiplex PCR; TCRdb stores in-frame clones only, minus some. Of around 280,000 clones in the sample, roughly nine tenths were seen once. The material sequenced was PBMCs or T cells enriched from blood (not recorded which). This clonotype was obtained from a woman between 40 and 50 years old who had recovered from COVID-19.

CDR3 DNA: TGTGCCAGCAGCTTCCGGGGAGGCCCTGGAAACACCATATATTTT. As protein: CASSFRGGPGNTIYF. The chain is built from TRBV5-6 and TRBJ1-3; D gene ambiguous. The V end lost 2 bases, the J end lost 2 bases, and 11 bases lay between the germline ends. In germline, CDR1 is SGHDT, CDR2 YYEEEE. This CDR3 has 15 amino acids.